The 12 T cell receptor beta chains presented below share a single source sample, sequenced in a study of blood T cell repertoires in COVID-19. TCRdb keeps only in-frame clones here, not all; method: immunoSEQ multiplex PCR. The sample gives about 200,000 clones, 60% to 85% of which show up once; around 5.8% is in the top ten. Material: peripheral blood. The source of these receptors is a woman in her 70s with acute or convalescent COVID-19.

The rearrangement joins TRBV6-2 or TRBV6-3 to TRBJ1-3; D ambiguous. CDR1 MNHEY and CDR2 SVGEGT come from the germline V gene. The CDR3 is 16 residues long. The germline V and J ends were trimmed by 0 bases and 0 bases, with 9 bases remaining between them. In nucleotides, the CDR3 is TGTGCCAGCAGTTACTCGACCGGCGGCTCTGGAAACACCATATATTTT. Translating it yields CASSYSTGGSGNTIYF.

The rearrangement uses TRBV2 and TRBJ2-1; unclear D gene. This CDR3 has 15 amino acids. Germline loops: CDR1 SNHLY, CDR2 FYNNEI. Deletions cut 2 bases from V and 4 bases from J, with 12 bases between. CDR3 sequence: CASSELAVRYNEQFF. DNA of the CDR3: TGTGCCAGCAGTGAACTCGCAGTGCGGTACAATGAGCAGTTCTTC.

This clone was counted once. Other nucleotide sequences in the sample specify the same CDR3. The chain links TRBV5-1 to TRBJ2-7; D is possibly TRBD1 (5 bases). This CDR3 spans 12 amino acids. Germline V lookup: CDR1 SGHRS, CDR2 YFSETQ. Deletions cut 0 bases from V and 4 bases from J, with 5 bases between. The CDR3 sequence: CASSLGQYEQYF. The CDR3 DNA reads TGCGCCAGCAGCTTGGGACAGTACGAGCAGTACTTC.

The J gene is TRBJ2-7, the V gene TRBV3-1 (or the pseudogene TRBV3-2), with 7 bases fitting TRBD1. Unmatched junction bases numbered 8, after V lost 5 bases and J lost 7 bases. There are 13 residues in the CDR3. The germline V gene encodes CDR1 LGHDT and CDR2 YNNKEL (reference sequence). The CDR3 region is CASSATGPEEQYF. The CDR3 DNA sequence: TGTGCCAGCAGCGCGACAGGGCCGGAAGAGCAGTACTTC.

This chain's CDR3 is CASSGHGLLSEAFF. In DNA, the CDR3 is TGTGCCAGCAGCGGACATGGTCTGCTCTCTGAAGCTTTCTTT. V usage is TRBV3-1 (or the pseudogene TRBV3-2) and J usage is TRBJ1-1; possibly TRBD1 for D (5 bases). Trimming cost V 5 bases and J 6 bases, with 16 bases left between them. The CDR3 is made up of 14 amino acids. Germline CDR1 is LGHDT and CDR2 is YNNKEL (reference sequence).

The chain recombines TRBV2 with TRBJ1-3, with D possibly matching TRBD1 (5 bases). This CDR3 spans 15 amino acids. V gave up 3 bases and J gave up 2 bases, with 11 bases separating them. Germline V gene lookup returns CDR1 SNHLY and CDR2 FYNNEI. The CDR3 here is CASSDQTEAGNTIYF. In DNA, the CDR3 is TGTGCCAGCAGTGACCAGACAGAGGCTGGAAACACCATATATTTT.

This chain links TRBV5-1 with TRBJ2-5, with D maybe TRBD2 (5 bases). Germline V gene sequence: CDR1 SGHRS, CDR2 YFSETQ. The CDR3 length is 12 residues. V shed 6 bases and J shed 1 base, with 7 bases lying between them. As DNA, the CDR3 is TGCGCCAGCACTAGCCTCCAAGAGACCCAGTACTTC. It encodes CASTSLQETQYF. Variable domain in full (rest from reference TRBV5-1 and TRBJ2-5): KAGVTQTPRYLIKTRGQQVTLSCSPISGHRSVSWYQQTPGQGLQFLFEYFSETQRNKGNFPGRFSGRQFSNSRSEMNVSTLELGDSALYLCASTSLQETQYFGPGTRLLVL.

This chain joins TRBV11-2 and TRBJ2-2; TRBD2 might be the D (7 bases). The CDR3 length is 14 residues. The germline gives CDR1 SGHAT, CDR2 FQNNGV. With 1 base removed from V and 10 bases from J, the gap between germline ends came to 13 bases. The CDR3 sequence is CASSLGEGVSELFF. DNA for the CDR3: TGTGCCAGCAGCTTAGGGGAGGGGGTTTCGGAGCTGTTTTTT.

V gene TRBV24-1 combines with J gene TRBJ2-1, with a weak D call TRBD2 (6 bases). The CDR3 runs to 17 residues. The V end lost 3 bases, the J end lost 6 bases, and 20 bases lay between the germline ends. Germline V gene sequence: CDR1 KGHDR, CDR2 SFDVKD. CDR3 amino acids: CATSDGLRDWSGNEQFF. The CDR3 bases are TGTGCCACCAGTGATGGCCTCCGGGACTGGTCGGGCAATGAGCAGTTCTTC.

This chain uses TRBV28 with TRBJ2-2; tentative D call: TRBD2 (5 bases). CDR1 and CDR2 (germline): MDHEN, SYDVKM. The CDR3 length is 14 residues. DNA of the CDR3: TGTGCGACGAAGAGGACTCTTAACACCGGGGAGCTGTTTTTT. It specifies CATKRTLNTGELFF.

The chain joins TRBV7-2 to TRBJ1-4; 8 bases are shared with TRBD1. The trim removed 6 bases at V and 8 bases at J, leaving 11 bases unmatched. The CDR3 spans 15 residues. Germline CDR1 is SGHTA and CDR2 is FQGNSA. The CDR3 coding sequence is TGTGCCAGCAGTCAAGGACAGGGTGGTTGGGAAAAACTGTTTTTT. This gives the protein CASSQGQGGWEKLFF.

CDR3 nucleotide sequence: TGTGCCAGCAGCTTAGTTAGGGGAACGAATGGCTACACCTTC. It is translated as CASSLVRGTNGYTF. The chain is built from TRBV11-2 and TRBJ1-2; possible D gene TRBD1, 5 bases. The germline V gene encodes CDR1 SGHAT and CDR2 FQNNGV. Trimming left V 1 base short and J 6 bases short, with 12 bases between. The CDR3 extends over 14 amino acids.